What follows is one T cell receptor (beta chain) and its context. Germline values: CDR1 SNHLY, CDR2 FYNNEI. This CDR3 is built from 15 residues. J was trimmed by 4 bases and V by 2 bases; bases with no gene match: 2. The data derive from a study of blood T cell repertoires in COVID-19. On the study more broadly: Samples came from the United States, Italy and Spain, spanning acute and convalescent COVID-19.

Measured with immunoSEQ multiplex PCR; TCRdb has only the in-frame clones, and not every one. The repertoire holds under 85,000 clones, with 75% to 90% as singletons. The TCR comes from a human donor in a cohort sampled during active COVID-19. This rearrangement joins TRBV2 to TRBJ2-2; the match to TRBD2 covers 9 bases. The sequencing input was peripheral blood. The CDR3 region is CASSESGGFTGELFF. DNA of the CDR3: TGTGCCAGCAGTGAAAGCGGGGGGTTCACCGGGGAGCTGTTTTTT.